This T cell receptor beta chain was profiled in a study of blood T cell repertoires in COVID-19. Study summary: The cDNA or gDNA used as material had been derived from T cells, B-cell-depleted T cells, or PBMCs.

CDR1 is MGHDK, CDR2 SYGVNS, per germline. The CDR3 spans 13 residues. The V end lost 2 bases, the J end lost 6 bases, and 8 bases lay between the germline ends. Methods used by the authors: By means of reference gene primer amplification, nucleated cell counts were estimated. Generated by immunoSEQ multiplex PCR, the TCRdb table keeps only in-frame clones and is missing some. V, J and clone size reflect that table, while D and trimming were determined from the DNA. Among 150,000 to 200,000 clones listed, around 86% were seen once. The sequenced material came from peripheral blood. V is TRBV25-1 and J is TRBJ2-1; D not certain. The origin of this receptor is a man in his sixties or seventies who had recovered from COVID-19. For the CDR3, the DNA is TGTGCCAGCAGTGAACAGCCAGGCAATGAGCAGTTCTTC. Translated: CASSEQPGNEQFF.